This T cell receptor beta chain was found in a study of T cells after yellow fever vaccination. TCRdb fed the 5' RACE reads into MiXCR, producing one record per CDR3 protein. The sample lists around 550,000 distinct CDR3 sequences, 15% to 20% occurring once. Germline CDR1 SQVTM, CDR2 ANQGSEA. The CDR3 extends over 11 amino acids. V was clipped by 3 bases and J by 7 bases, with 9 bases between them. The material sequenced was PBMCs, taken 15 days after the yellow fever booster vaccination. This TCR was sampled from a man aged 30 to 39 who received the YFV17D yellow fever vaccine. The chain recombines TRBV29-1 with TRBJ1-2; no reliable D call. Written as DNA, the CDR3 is TGCAGCGTTGATAGGGTCGGTGGCTACACCTTC. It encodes CSVDRVGGYTF.